The source of this T cell receptor beta chain is a study of blood T cell repertoires in COVID-19. The overall study: Samples taken during acute and convalescent COVID-19 were collected in the United States, Italy and Spain.

Germline CDR1 reads SNHLY; CDR2 reads FYNNEI. This CDR3 has 16 residues. V was cut by 1 base and J by 7 bases, with 19 bases left in between. Original analysis: Amplification of reference gene primers provided the estimated nucleated cell counts. Generated by immunoSEQ multiplex PCR, the TCRdb table keeps only in-frame clones and is missing some. Clone size and the V and J calls come from that table; the DNA yielded D and trimming. Of under 300,000 clones in the sample, approximately 88% were seen once. Clinical histories supplied by participants themselves formed the basis of cohort assignment. Sequenced: PBMCs or T cells enriched from blood (not recorded which). The receptor's source is a middle-aged woman who had been exposed to COVID-19. J is TRBJ1-2 and V is TRBV2; no firm D call. The CDR3 loop reads CASSEDNTIYRGGYTF. As DNA, the CDR3 is TGTGCCAGCAGTGAAGACAACACGATCTATCGGGGTGGCTACACCTTC.